The 31 T cell receptor beta chains given below trace back to one sample, sequenced in a study of shared clonotypes between healthy human individuals. The protocol was immunoSEQ multiplex PCR, while the TCRdb copy is restricted to in-frame clones and leaves out a portion. The table lists approximately 1,500,000 clones, over 95% of them singletons. Sequenced material: naive CD4+ T cells sorted from blood. Subset denoted: CD45RA+ positively selected. These receptors originate from a man in his thirties or forties in good health.

The V call is TRBV19, the J call TRBJ2-7; 7 bases fit TRBD2. The CDR3 length is 12 residues. Germline V gene sequence: CDR1 LNHDA, CDR2 SQIVND (reference sequence). The V gene end was trimmed by 10 bases and the J gene end by 0 bases; junction bases not matched to a gene: 3. The CDR3 nucleotides read TGTGCCACAGCTAGCGGCTCCTACGAGCAGTACTTC. This translates into CATASGSYEQYF.

The chain employs TRBV29-1 and TRBJ2-3, with D possibly matching TRBD2 (6 bases). The germline gives CDR1 SQVTM, CDR2 ANQGSEA. Trimming took 7 bases from V and 2 from J, leaving 13 bases between them. This CDR3 is 13 amino acids long. This CDR3 is CSGGLLYTDTQYF. For the CDR3, the DNA is TGCAGCGGTGGACTACTATACACAGATACGCAGTATTTT.

V and J are TRBV7-9 and TRBJ2-2; 11 bases fit TRBD2. CDR1 SEHNR and CDR2 FQNEAQ come from the germline V gene (reference sequence). V shed 3 bases, J shed 3 bases, and the junction held 6 bases outside the gene matches. This CDR3 region has 17 residues. The DNA for the CDR3 is TGTGCCAGCAGCTTTCCGAGGACTAGCGGGCACACCGGGGAGCTGTTTTTT. Residues: CASSFPRTSGHTGELFF.

The CDR3 region is CASRPETGAPDTQYF. DNA for the CDR3: TGTGCCAGCCGACCCGAAACCGGGGCCCCAGATACGCAGTATTTT. The rearrangement uses TRBV27 and TRBJ2-3, with D possibly being TRBD1 or TRBD2 (5 bases each). This CDR3 has 15 residues. Trimming stripped 8 bases from V and 4 bases from J, with 19 bases between. Germline V gene lookup returns CDR1 MNHEY and CDR2 SMNVEV (reference sequence).

J is TRBJ1-1 and V is TRBV5-1; D gene uncertain. The CDR3 is made up of 15 amino acids. Per germline, CDR1 SGHRS and CDR2 YFSETQ. Deletions cut 0 bases from V and 5 bases from J, with 14 bases between. This CDR3 reads CASSLDSPWETEAFF. In nucleotides, the CDR3 is TGCGCCAGCAGCTTGGACAGCCCTTGGGAAACTGAAGCTTTCTTT.

The chain recombines TRBV10-3 with TRBJ2-1; 10 bases fit TRBD2. The germline CDR1 and CDR2 sequences are ENHRY and SYGVKD. This CDR3 spans 17 amino acids. V was pared by 6 bases and J by 3 bases, with 11 bases of the junction left unmatched. Here the CDR3 DNA reads TGTGCCATCAGGGGAAGCAGCGGGAGGGCCGACTACAATGAGCAGTTCTTC. It is translated as CAIRGSSGRADYNEQFF.

This chain uses TRBV6-5 with TRBJ1-1; D is unresolved. The V gene's germline CDR1 is MNHEY and CDR2 SVGAGI. With 2 bases removed from V and 4 bases from J, the gap between germline ends came to 11 bases. The CDR3 sequence is 14 residues long. CDR3 sequence: CASSYDFVVTEAFF. CDR3 sequence (DNA): TGTGCCAGCAGTTACGATTTTGTGGTCACTGAAGCTTTCTTT.

This sequence joins TRBV5-1 and TRBJ2-7, with TRBD2 identical over 13 bases. The CDR3 loop spans 14 amino acids. J lost 6 bases, V lost 4 bases, and 4 bases had no gene match. Germline loops: CDR1 SGHRS, CDR2 YFSETQ. For the CDR3, the DNA is TGCGCCAGCAGCCGGACTAGCGGGAGAGGCGAGCAGTACTTC. It is translated as CASSRTSGRGEQYF. Looking up the rest from reference TRBV5-1 and TRBJ2-7 gives the full variable domain: KAGVTQTPRYLIKTRGQQVTLSCSPISGHRSVSWYQQTPGQGLQFLFEYFSETQRNKGNFPGRFSGRQFSNSRSEMNVSTLELGDSALYLCASSRTSGRGEQYFGPGTRLTVT.

This clone showed up just once. J is TRBJ2-1 and V is TRBV5-1; tentative D call: TRBD2 (5 bases). This CDR3 comprises 13 residues. V gave up 4 bases and J gave up 5 bases, with 10 bases separating them. The germline V gene has CDR1 SGHRS and CDR2 YFSETQ. As DNA, the CDR3 is TGCGCCAGCAGCCCCGACTATCACAATGAGCAGTTCTTC. It yields the protein CASSPDYHNEQFF.

The rearrangement joins TRBV11-3 to TRBJ2-2, with D perhaps matching TRBD1 (6 bases). The ends were cut back, 5 bases at V and 2 bases at J, with 21 bases in the middle. From germline, CDR1 is SGHNT and CDR2 YENEEA. The CDR3 consists of 18 residues. CDR3: CASSPRSGVGVNTGELFF. CDR3 coding DNA: TGTGCCAGCAGCCCTCGGTCAGGGGTCGGGGTTAACACCGGGGAGCTGTTTTTT. The full variable domain, rest sourced from reference TRBV11-3 and TRBJ2-2, is EAGVVQSPRYKIIEKKQPVAFWCNPISGHNTLYWYLQNLGQGPELLIRYENEEAVDDSQLPKDRFSAERLKGVDSTLKIQPAELGDSAVYLCASSPRSGVGVNTGELFFGEGSRLTVL.

The V and J genes are TRBV28 and TRBJ1-5; 8 positions agree with TRBD1. The germline V gene has CDR1 MDHEN and CDR2 SYDVKM. The CDR3 loop spans 16 amino acids. The junction had 8 bases not matched to a gene; V was cut back by 3 bases and J by 4 bases. The CDR3 loop is CASSFRDRGLNQPQHF. For the CDR3, the DNA is TGTGCCAGCAGTTTTCGTGACAGGGGCTTGAATCAGCCCCAGCATTTT.

This chain links TRBV7-9 with TRBJ1-2, with D perhaps matching TRBD1 (6 bases). The CDR3 loop spans 14 amino acids. Deletions cut 5 bases from V and 8 bases from J, with 18 bases between. Germline assignment: CDR1 SEHNR and CDR2 FQNEAQ (reference sequence). The CDR3 nucleotides are TGTGCCAGCAGCGCATTCCAGGGACACCGGGGCTACACCTTC. Residues: CASSAFQGHRGYTF. Looking up the rest from reference TRBV7-9 and TRBJ1-2 gives the full variable domain: DTGVSQNPRHKITKRGQNVTFRCDPISEHNRLYWYRQTLGQGPEFLTYFQNEAQLEKSRLLSDRFSAERPKGSFSTLEIQRTEQGDSAMYLCASSAFQGHRGYTFGSGTRLTVV.

The V gene is TRBV2, the J gene TRBJ2-7; a possible D gene is TRBD1 (7 bases). This CDR3 is built from 15 residues. CDR1 and CDR2 from the germline V gene are SNHLY and FYNNEI. The germline V and J ends were trimmed by 4 bases and 2 bases, with 15 bases remaining between them. In DNA form, the CDR3 reads TGTGCCAGCAGTGCGACAGGGACTGTTACCTACGAGCAGTACTTC. Protein product: CASSATGTVTYEQYF.

The rearrangement links TRBV6-6 to TRBJ2-7; D unclear. The germline V gene has CDR1 MNHNY and CDR2 SVGAGI (reference sequence). The CDR3 totals 12 residues. V lost 6 bases to trimming and J lost 7 bases, with 13 bases between them. The CDR3 DNA reads TGTGCCAGCAGCCCCGTAGTAAGGGAGCAGTACTTC. It translates to CASSPVVREQYF.

This chain connects TRBV14 to TRBJ2-1; D is ambiguous. V was clipped by 1 base and J by 3 bases, with 7 bases between them. Germline CDR1 SGHDN, CDR2 FVKESK. The CDR3 contains 14 residues. CDR3 DNA sequence: TGTGCCAGCAGCCAAGGTGGCTTCTACAATGAGCAGTTCTTC. It translates to CASSQGGFYNEQFF.

The J gene is TRBJ1-1, the V gene TRBV19, with 9 positions matching TRBD1. The germline V gene has CDR1 LNHDA and CDR2 SQIVND (reference sequence). The CDR3 has 14 amino acids. With V trimmed by 2 bases and J by 5 bases, 3 bases remained unmatched. In DNA, the CDR3 is TGTGCCAGTAGTATATCGGGACAGGGAACTGAAGCTTTCTTT. Protein: CASSISGQGTEAFF.

The chain uses TRBV7-2 and TRBJ1-2, with 7 bases aligning to TRBD1. V gave up 4 bases and J gave up 5 bases; unmatched junction bases: 16. CDR3 size: 17 residues. The germline V gene has CDR1 SGHTA and CDR2 FQGNSA. The CDR3 spells CASSSEPLTGRGYGYTF. CDR3 DNA sequence: TGTGCCAGCAGCTCCGAGCCCCTGACAGGGCGGGGGTATGGCTACACCTTC.

The chain employs TRBV7-2 and TRBJ2-1; D possibly corresponds to TRBD2 (5 bases). The V end lost 6 bases, the J end lost 0 bases, and 6 bases lay between the germline ends. This CDR3 is 13 amino acids long. Germline CDR1 and CDR2: SGHTA and FQGNSA. CDR3 protein: CASSRGSYNEQFF. The CDR3 DNA reads TGTGCCAGCAGTCGGGGCTCCTACAATGAGCAGTTCTTC.

This sequence joins TRBV19 and TRBJ2-1; 8 bases line up with TRBD2. This CDR3 region has 14 residues. V lost 4 bases and J lost 8; bases outside the gene matches: 7. CDR1 and CDR2 (germline): LNHDA, SQIVND (reference sequence). The CDR3 nucleotides read TGTGCCAGTAGTAGAAGCGGGAGTGAGTATGAGCAGTTCTTC. This codes for CASSRSGSEYEQFF.

The J gene is TRBJ1-5, the V gene TRBV4-1; D not resolved. Trimming took off 0 bases at V and 4 bases at J, with 7 bases between the two ends. The CDR3 length is 14 residues. The V gene's germline CDR1 is MGHRA and CDR2 YSYEKL. This CDR3 reads CASSQDRVNQPQHF. CDR3 in DNA: TGCGCCAGCAGCCAAGATCGGGTAAATCAGCCCCAGCATTTT.

V and J are TRBV7-3 and TRBJ1-1; 8 nucleotides align to TRBD1. Germline V CDR1 and CDR2: SGHTA, FQGTGA. The CDR3 extends over 14 amino acids. V shed 5 bases, J shed 5 bases, and the junction held 7 bases outside the gene matches. CDR3: CASSPRQGLTEAFF. CDR3 DNA sequence: TGTGCCAGCAGCCCAAGACAGGGGCTGACTGAAGCTTTCTTT.

This chain's CDR3 is CASSSRDWPGGANVLTF. The DNA of the CDR3 is TGTGCCAGCAGTTCCAGGGACTGGCCAGGGGGGGCCAACGTCCTGACTTTC. V is TRBV28 and J is TRBJ2-6; D might be TRBD2 (6 bases). Germline loops: CDR1 MDHEN, CDR2 SYDVKM. This CDR3 region has 17 residues. Trimming shortened V by 4 bases and J by 4 bases, and 17 bases separated the two germline ends. Based on the CDR3 plus reference TRBV28 and TRBJ2-6, the full variable domain is DVKVTQSSRYLVKRTGEKVFLECVQDMDHENMFWYRQDPGLGLRLIYFSYDVKMKEKGDIPEGYSVSREKKERFSLILESASTNQTSMYLCASSSRDWPGGANVLTFGAGSRLTVL.

The V gene is TRBV4-3, the J gene TRBJ1-2; the D is unclear. Germline CDR1 reads LGHNA; CDR2 reads YSLEER. CDR3 length: 14 amino acids. V was cut by 6 bases and J by 7 bases, with 18 bases left in between. Here the CDR3 reads CASRVVGSVGGYTF. Here the CDR3 DNA reads TGCGCCAGCAGGGTGGTAGGGTCAGTGGGTGGCTACACCTTC.

The V call is TRBV25-1, the J call TRBJ2-3, with D possibly called TRBD1 or TRBD2 (5 bases each). Germline V gene lookup returns CDR1 MGHDK and CDR2 SYGVNS. Trimming took off 6 bases at V and 2 bases at J, with 15 bases between the two ends. This CDR3 is built from 15 residues. The CDR3 DNA sequence: TGTGCCAGCAGGGCTGGGACCAAACTCACAGATACGCAGTATTTT. Protein product: CASRAGTKLTDTQYF.

This clone was found once. The rearrangement uses TRBV5-4 and TRBJ2-1, with 7 bases that match TRBD1. Germline loops: CDR1 SGHNT, CDR2 YYREEE (reference sequence). J lost 8 bases, V lost 4 bases, and 6 bases had no gene match. The CDR3 runs to 13 residues. The CDR3 region is CASSVRQGDEQFF. The CDR3 nucleotides read TGTGCCAGCAGCGTGAGACAGGGCGATGAGCAGTTCTTC.

The chain uses TRBV11-2 and TRBJ2-7, with 7 nucleotides matching TRBD2. Germline V gene sequence: CDR1 SGHAT, CDR2 FQNNGV. Germline trimming cut 1 base from V and 6 bases from J; bases unmatched to any gene: 3. The CDR3 is 13 amino acids. The CDR3 protein is CASSLGSGREQYF. The CDR3 DNA follows: TGTGCCAGCAGCTTAGGTAGCGGGCGCGAGCAGTACTTC.

The chain employs TRBV27 and TRBJ2-2; unclear D gene. CDR1 MNHEY and CDR2 SMNVEV come from the germline V gene (reference sequence). The CDR3 extends over 15 amino acids. The V gene lost 3 bases and the J gene lost 6 bases, with 14 bases spanning the gap. The CDR3 DNA follows: TGTGCCAGCAGTTTGTTCCCGTTCAGGCCCGGGGAGCTGTTTTTT. Translating it yields CASSLFPFRPGELFF.

This clone was seen a single time. The rearrangement uses TRBV5-1 and TRBJ2-3, with 8 nucleotides matching TRBD2. Trimming removed 4 bases from V and 4 bases from J; junction bases left unmatched: 8. Germline V gene lookup returns CDR1 SGHRS and CDR2 YFSETQ. The CDR3 is 15 amino acids. The DNA for the CDR3 is TGCGCCAGCAGCCCCGGACTAGCTATTCCAGATACGCAGTATTTT. Its translation: CASSPGLAIPDTQYF.

The chain combines TRBV9 with TRBJ2-2; 7 nucleotides line up with TRBD1. J was trimmed by 5 bases and V by 4 bases; bases with no gene match: 8. Per the germline V gene, CDR1 is SGDLS and CDR2 is YYNGEE. This CDR3 has 15 amino acids. In DNA form, the CDR3 reads TGTGCCAGCAGCCCAATACAGGGGCGGACCGGGGAGCTGTTTTTT. It codes for CASSPIQGRTGELFF.

The chain is built from TRBV27 and TRBJ2-1, with a tentative D call TRBD1 (6 bases). CDR3 length equals 14 residues. CDR1 and CDR2 (germline): MNHEY, SMNVEV (reference sequence). Trimming took 3 bases from V and 8 from J, leaving 14 bases between them. The CDR3 here is CASSFLPRGDEQFF. The DNA for the CDR3 is TGTGCCAGCAGTTTTCTCCCCAGGGGTGATGAGCAGTTCTTC.

This clone was counted once. The genes are TRBV2 and TRBJ1-1; D ambiguous. Per germline, CDR1 SNHLY and CDR2 FYNNEI. CDR3 length equals 12 residues. Trimming took 3 bases from V and 4 from J, leaving 6 bases between them. The DNA of the CDR3 is TGTGCCAGCAGTGACGGCCCCACTGAAGCTTTCTTT. Encoded protein: CASSDGPTEAFF.